The 18 T cell receptor beta chains listed next were all sequenced from one sample in a study of control samples from healthy donors and cancer patients. TCRdb keeps only in-frame clones here, not all; method: immunoSEQ multiplex PCR. The table lists 160,000 or so clones, 80% to 95% of them singletons, with 0.68% in the top ten. Sequenced input: blood. All receptors derive from a woman in her 30s in good health.

The rearrangement joins TRBV6-5 to TRBJ2-7, with 7 bases matching TRBD2. Trimming cost V 11 bases and J 0 bases; bases outside gene matches: 10. This CDR3 contains 14 residues. CDR1 MNHEY and CDR2 SVGAGI come from the germline V gene. This CDR3 reads CALRASGSSYEQYF. DNA for the CDR3: TGTGCCCTCCGGGCTAGCGGAAGCTCCTACGAGCAGTACTTC.

V gene TRBV29-1 combines with J gene TRBJ2-7, with unresolved D. V lost 5 bases, J lost 3 bases, and 17 bases lay in between. The CDR3 covers 14 residues. Germline CDR1 SQVTM, CDR2 ANQGSEA. The CDR3 spells CSVIERVWGYEQYF. CDR3 coding DNA: TGCAGCGTTATAGAAAGGGTGTGGGGCTACGAGCAGTACTTC.

V gene TRBV5-6 combines with J gene TRBJ2-1; TRBD2 agrees at 9 bases. The germline CDR1 and CDR2 sequences are SGHDT and YYEEEE. CDR3 length equals 15 residues. J gave up 9 bases and V 3 bases, and 10 bases lay outside the gene matches. As DNA, the CDR3 is TGTGCCAGCAGCTCTCCCGGCGCGGGAGGGGGTGAGCAGTTCTTC. Protein product: CASSSPGAGGGEQFF.

The rearrangement joins TRBV28 to TRBJ1-5; possibly TRBD1 for D (5 bases). Trimming cost V 5 bases and J 2 bases, with 13 bases left between them. CDR1 and CDR2 (germline): MDHEN, SYDVKM. The CDR3 is 15 residues long. The CDR3, as DNA: TGTGCCAGCAGTAGTTTTCAGGGCGGCAATCAGCCCCAGCATTTT. Encoded protein: CASSSFQGGNQPQHF.

The chain uses TRBV20-1 and TRBJ2-5, with unresolved D. The ends were cut back, 3 bases at V and 4 bases at J, with 15 bases in the middle. This CDR3 comprises 14 residues. From germline, CDR1 is DFQATT and CDR2 SNEGSKA (reference sequence). CDR3 nucleotide sequence: TGCAGTGCTAGTTACGCAGGCAACGGAGAGACCCAGTACTTC. Protein product: CSASYAGNGETQYF.

This rearrangement joins TRBV4-1 to TRBJ2-7; D gene unclear. CDR3 length equals 13 residues. V was clipped by 2 bases and J by 4 bases, with 9 bases between them. The germline V gene encodes CDR1 MGHRA and CDR2 YSYEKL. The CDR3 bases are TGCGCCAGCAGCCAAAACAGAGAATACGAGCAGTACTTC. Translation gives CASSQNREYEQYF.

The rearrangement uses TRBV6-4 and TRBJ2-3; D is perhaps TRBD2 (5 bases). Germline lookup yields CDR1 MRHNA and CDR2 SNTAGT. The germline V and J ends were trimmed by 6 bases and 5 bases, with 21 bases remaining between them. CDR3 length: 16 residues. CDR3 bases: TGTGCCAGCAGCCGACGGGAAGCCGACGGAGAAGATACGCAGTATTTT. This gives the protein CASSRREADGEDTQYF.

This rearrangement joins TRBV6-5 to TRBJ2-1; D not resolved. The CDR3 has 14 residues. Germline CDR1 and CDR2: MNHEY and SVGAGI. V lost 5 bases, J lost 6 bases, and 14 bases lay in between. CDR3 protein: CASSLRRSRNEQFF. In DNA, the CDR3 is TGTGCCAGCAGTCTTCGCCGCAGTCGCAATGAGCAGTTCTTC.

This rearrangement joins TRBV3-1 (or the pseudogene TRBV3-2) to TRBJ2-1; D uncertain. V lost 0 bases, J lost 7 bases, and 10 bases lay in between. Germline values: CDR1 LGHDT, CDR2 YNNKEL (reference sequence). This CDR3 region has 14 residues. CDR3 in DNA: TGTGCCAGCAGCCAAGATCCTGTTTCTAATGAGCAGTTCTTC. This gives the protein CASSQDPVSNEQFF.

The genes are TRBV4-1 and TRBJ2-2; 15 nucleotides line up with TRBD2. The CDR3 runs 18 residues. Germline V gene lookup returns CDR1 MGHRA and CDR2 YSYEKL. The ends lost 4 bases at V and 7 bases at J; junction bases unmatched: 10. CDR3 nucleotide sequence: TGCGCCAGCAGCCTATGGACTAGCGGGAGGGATTCGAACGGGGAGCTGTTTTTT. This sequence encodes CASSLWTSGRDSNGELFF.

As regards this clone: Compared with germline, one end of the junction differs, possibly owing to a read error. The chain employs TRBV12-3 or TRBV12-4 and TRBJ1-3; a weak D match, TRBD1 (5 bases). This CDR3 has 12 amino acids. Here the CDR3 reads CASSLALIGGDF. The CDR3 DNA is TGTGCCAGCAGTTTAGCGCTAATTGGGGGGGATTTT.

The chain couples TRBV18 to TRBJ1-4, with 7 positions matching TRBD1. The germline gives CDR1 KGHSH, CDR2 LQKENI. The CDR3 has 15 residues. V was pared by 2 bases and J by 13 bases, with 13 bases of the junction left unmatched. The CDR3, as DNA: TGTGCCAGCTCACCATCGGCAGGGGGTGAAATCGGACTGTTTTTT. Protein: CASSPSAGGEIGLFF.

The chain uses TRBV5-4 and TRBJ2-7, with TRBD1 matching 8 bases. The ends lost 4 bases at V and 3 bases at J; junction bases unmatched: 9. The CDR3 is 15 amino acids. Germline V lookup: CDR1 SGHNT, CDR2 YYREEE (reference sequence). The CDR3 spells CASSPETGAYYEQYF. For the CDR3, the DNA is TGTGCCAGCAGCCCCGAGACAGGGGCGTACTACGAGCAGTACTTC. Together with reference TRBV5-4 and TRBJ2-7, the CDR3 gives the full variable domain: ETGVTQSPTHLIKTRGQQVTLRCSSQSGHNTVSWYQQALGQGPQFIFQYYREEENGRGNFPPRFSGLQFPNYSSELNVNALELDDSALYLCASSPETGAYYEQYFGPGTRLTVT.

This chain's CDR3 is CASASRGMNQPQHF. CDR3 sequence (DNA): TGTGCCAGTGCCAGCAGGGGTATGAATCAGCCCCAGCATTTT. The V call is TRBV19, the J call TRBJ1-5; weak D call: TRBD1 (6 bases). V lost 8 bases, J lost 4 bases, and 15 bases lay in between. The CDR3 runs 14 residues. Germline assignment: CDR1 LNHDA and CDR2 SQIVND (reference sequence).

This clone has just one count. V and J are TRBV30 and TRBJ2-3; 7 bases fit TRBD1. The CDR3 is 17 amino acids. Germline V gene data show CDR1 as GTSNPN and CDR2 as SVGIG (reference sequence). V shed 0 bases, J shed 2 bases, and the junction held 11 bases outside the gene matches. CDR3 protein: CAWSVPFRDRYTDTQYF. CDR3 nucleotide sequence: TGTGCCTGGAGTGTACCCTTCCGGGACAGATACACAGATACGCAGTATTTT.

J is TRBJ2-7 and V is TRBV9; D is possibly TRBD2 (7 bases). The V end was cut by 4 bases, the J end by 6 bases, with 14 bases between. The CDR3 is 13 amino acids. Per germline, CDR1 SGDLS and CDR2 YYNGEE. CDR3 sequence (DNA): TGTGCCAGCAGCCCTCTAAGGGGGGGCGAGCAGTACTTC. This translates into CASSPLRGGEQYF.

The rearrangement uses TRBV2 and TRBJ1-6, with D possibly matching TRBD1 (6 bases). Per germline, CDR1 SNHLY and CDR2 FYNNEI. Deletions cut 7 bases from V and 0 bases from J, with 19 bases between. The CDR3 runs 18 residues. The CDR3 loop is CASTLQGGQGSYNSPLHF. CDR3 in DNA: TGTGCCAGCACCTTACAGGGAGGGCAAGGCTCCTATAATTCACCCCTCCACTTT.

This chain links TRBV4-2 with TRBJ2-7, with 9 bases that match TRBD2. The germline V gene has CDR1 LGHNA and CDR2 YNFKEQ. Trimming cost V 0 bases and J 1 base; bases outside gene matches: 4. The length of the CDR3 is 16 residues. This chain's CDR3 is CASSQETGLASYEQYF. The CDR3 bases are TGTGCCAGCAGCCAAGAAACCGGACTAGCGTCCTACGAGCAGTACTTC.